Each of the 30 T cell receptor beta chains below was sequenced from the same sample in a study of blood T cell repertoires in COVID-19. Using immunoSEQ multiplex PCR, the repertoire was profiled, and TCRdb retains in-frame clones only, with some absent. The sample lists 190,000 or so clones, more than 70% occurring once. Sequencing was done on a sample of PBMCs or T cells enriched from blood (not recorded which). These receptors originate from a woman aged 25-40 years who had recovered from COVID-19.

The V and J genes are TRBV6-5 and TRBJ2-3; 7 bases are shared with TRBD2. The J segment lost 2 bases and the V segment lost 7 bases, leaving 9 bases of the junction unmatched. Germline CDR1 reads MNHEY; CDR2 reads SVGAGI. The CDR3 is 15 residues long. The CDR3 sequence: CASISRREHTDTQYF. DNA of the CDR3: TGTGCCAGCATATCTCGGCGGGAGCACACAGATACGCAGTATTTT.

V usage is TRBV27 and J usage is TRBJ2-7; TRBD2 agrees at 9 bases. CDR3 length: 14 amino acids. With 5 bases clipped from V and 5 bases from J, the junction kept 7 bases outside the gene matches. Germline V CDR1 and CDR2: MNHEY, SMNVEV (reference sequence). The CDR3 DNA is TGTGCCAGCAGTCCCCAGACTAGCGGACACGAGCAGTACTTC. Its translation is CASSPQTSGHEQYF.

The V and J genes are TRBV7-9 and TRBJ2-7, with a weak D call TRBD1 (6 bases). The CDR3 has 13 amino acids. Germline loops: CDR1 SEHNR, CDR2 FQNEAQ (reference sequence). Trimming took off 4 bases at V and 2 bases at J, with 9 bases between the two ends. The CDR3 is CASSSGTTYEQYF. In DNA form, the CDR3 reads TGTGCCAGCAGCTCCGGGACAACCTACGAGCAGTACTTC.

This clone was detected only once. V usage is TRBV30 and J usage is TRBJ2-7; D not certain. The germline V gene has CDR1 GTSNPN and CDR2 SVGIG (reference sequence). The CDR3 runs 14 residues. V shed 3 bases and J shed 4 bases, with 16 bases lying between them. The CDR3 region is CAWSESPSKYEQYF. The CDR3 coding sequence is TGTGCCTGGAGCGAATCGCCGAGTAAATACGAGCAGTACTTC.

This chain connects TRBV27 to TRBJ2-3; 12 bases fit TRBD2. CDR1 and CDR2 from the germline V gene are MNHEY and SMNVEV (reference sequence). This CDR3 comprises 17 residues. V trimming: 2 bases; J trimming: 3 bases; junction bases outside the gene matches: 6. CDR3 loop: CASSLILAGGPTDTQYF. CDR3 bases: TGTGCCAGCAGTTTAATTCTAGCGGGAGGGCCGACAGATACGCAGTATTTT.

This clone was found once. The chain carries TRBV7-2 and TRBJ2-1, with a tentative D call TRBD1 (6 bases). The CDR3 is 15 amino acids. The ends were cut back, 2 bases at V and 4 bases at J, with 12 bases in the middle. Germline lookup yields CDR1 SGHTA and CDR2 FQGNSA. CDR3 nucleotide sequence: TGTGCCAGCAGCTTAAGTACAGGGAGATACAATGAGCAGTTCTTC. Translated: CASSLSTGRYNEQFF.

J is TRBJ1-2 and V is TRBV6-1, with 8 bases fitting TRBD1. V lost 3 bases, J lost 4 bases, and 7 bases stayed unmatched. The length of the CDR3 is 15 residues. The germline CDR1 and CDR2 sequences are MNHNS and SASEGT. The CDR3 region has the DNA TGTGCCAGCAGTGACCCAACAGGGGGGGGCTATGGCTACACCTTC. It is translated as CASSDPTGGGYGYTF.

This clone was observed a handful of times. This rearrangement joins TRBV19 to TRBJ1-3; D might be TRBD1 (6 bases). The CDR3 totals 15 residues. Germline-derived CDR1 and CDR2 are LNHDA and SQIVND (reference sequence). V was clipped by 4 bases and J by 0 bases, with 10 bases between them. This CDR3 is CASSKDSSSGNTIYF. Written as DNA, the CDR3 is TGTGCCAGTAGTAAGGACAGTTCCTCTGGAAACACCATATATTTT.

The V gene is TRBV7-9, the J gene TRBJ2-7, with a possible D match to TRBD2 (6 bases). Germline CDR1 SEHNR, CDR2 FQNEAQ (reference sequence). The CDR3 has 16 residues. The germline V and J ends were trimmed by 1 base and 3 bases, with 16 bases remaining between them. The CDR3 is CASSLDFGRLYYEQYF. Here the CDR3 DNA reads TGTGCCAGCAGCTTAGATTTTGGGAGGCTGTACTACGAGCAGTACTTC.

V is TRBV10-3 and J is TRBJ2-5, with 7 positions matching TRBD1. The CDR3 sequence is 16 residues long. The junction had 8 bases not matched to a gene; V was cut back by 3 bases and J by 1 base. CDR1 and CDR2 (germline): ENHRY, SYGVKD. CDR3 in DNA: TGTGCCATCAGTGAACCGAACAGGGGCTCCCAAGAGACCCAGTACTTC. Its translation is CAISEPNRGSQETQYF.

V and J are TRBV2 and TRBJ1-6; 9 bases are a match to TRBD1. Germline assignment: CDR1 SNHLY and CDR2 FYNNEI. The CDR3 loop spans 15 amino acids. After removal of 4 bases from V and 7 bases from J, the junction contained 5 bases not matched to a gene. The CDR3 coding sequence is TGTGCCAGCAGTGTGGGACAGGGTAGGAATTCACCCCTCCACTTT. Translating it yields CASSVGQGRNSPLHF.

V usage is TRBV18 and J usage is TRBJ1-2; TRBD1 is a possible D gene (5 bases). The CDR3 covers 12 residues. The ends were cut back, 6 bases at V and 7 bases at J, with 12 bases in the middle. Germline CDR1 is KGHSH and CDR2 is LQKENI. The CDR3 sequence: CASSERGRGYTF. The DNA of the CDR3 is TGTGCCAGCTCCGAAAGGGGTCGTGGCTACACCTTC.

Here the CDR3 reads CASDPGQGHTDTQYF. In DNA, the CDR3 is TGTGCCAGCGACCCGGGACAGGGACACACAGATACGCAGTATTTT. This sequence joins TRBV7-9 and TRBJ2-3; 9 nucleotides match TRBD1. Germline-derived CDR1 and CDR2 are SEHNR and FQNEAQ (reference sequence). Trimming at V came to 8 bases and at J to 2 bases, leaving 8 bases not matched to a gene. This CDR3 spans 15 amino acids. The complete variable domain, with remaining parts taken from reference TRBV7-9 and TRBJ2-3, reads DTGVSQNPRHKITKRGQNVTFRCDPISEHNRLYWYRQTLGQGPEFLTYFQNEAQLEKSRLLSDRFSAERPKGSFSTLEIQRTEQGDSAMYLCASDPGQGHTDTQYFGPGTRLTVL.

The gene calls are TRBV15 and TRBJ1-6; 7 bases align to TRBD1. This CDR3 comprises 19 residues. CDR1 LNHNV and CDR2 YYDKDF come from the germline V gene (reference sequence). Losses at the gene ends were 1 base for V and 4 bases for J; bases not matched to a gene: 13. The CDR3 DNA sequence: TGTGCCACCAGCAGAGCTGGAGCAGGGGGGCATACTTATAATTCACCCCTCCACTTT. Translating gives CATSRAGAGGHTYNSPLHF. The whole variable domain, filled in from reference TRBV15 and TRBJ1-6, reads DAMVIQNPRYQVTQFGKPVTLSCSQTLNHNVMYWYQQKSSQAPKLLFHYYDKDFNNEADTPDNFQSRRPNTSFCFLDIRSPGLGDTAMYLCATSRAGAGGHTYNSPLHFGNGTRLTVT.

This clone was found once. The chain uses TRBV3-1 (or the pseudogene TRBV3-2) and TRBJ2-7, with 11 bases lining up with TRBD2. This CDR3 has 16 amino acids. J was trimmed by 3 bases and V by 5 bases; bases with no gene match: 9. Germline CDR1 is LGHDT and CDR2 is YNNKEL (reference sequence). CDR3 residues: CASSSTSGSGFYEQYF. In DNA, the CDR3 is TGTGCCAGCAGCTCCACTAGCGGGAGTGGATTCTACGAGCAGTACTTC.

The chain links TRBV2 to TRBJ2-1; tentative D call: TRBD1 (6 bases). Trimming took 5 bases from V and 4 from J, leaving 21 bases between them. This CDR3 is built from 17 residues. Germline CDR1 SNHLY, CDR2 FYNNEI. For the CDR3, the DNA is TGTGCCAGCAGTCAAACCGGGACATCTAGCTTATACAATGAGCAGTTCTTC. It encodes CASSQTGTSSLYNEQFF.

The rearrangement uses TRBV24-1 and TRBJ2-5; 12 nucleotides line up with TRBD1. Germline assignment: CDR1 KGHDR and CDR2 SFDVKD. The J segment lost 4 bases and the V segment lost 6 bases, leaving 8 bases of the junction unmatched. The CDR3 runs to 16 residues. The CDR3 bases are TGTGCCACCAGTCCACAAGGGACAGGGGGCGGAGAGACCCAGTACTTC. Encoded protein: CATSPQGTGGGETQYF.

The J gene is TRBJ1-1, the V gene TRBV7-9; 11 positions agree with TRBD1. Germline V gene data show CDR1 as SEHNR and CDR2 as FQNEAQ (reference sequence). CDR3 length: 18 residues. The V segment lost 5 bases and the J segment 7 bases; nucleotides outside the gene matches: 18. The CDR3 spells CASSPTHSGQGDPFEAFF. The CDR3 DNA is TGTGCCAGCAGCCCGACGCATTCGGGACAGGGGGACCCCTTTGAAGCTTTCTTT.

The table lists this clone with a count of one. The chain couples TRBV11-2 to TRBJ2-7; D might be TRBD1 (6 bases). V was pared by 4 bases and J by 4 bases, with 14 bases between. Per the germline V gene, CDR1 is SGHAT and CDR2 is FQNNGV. CDR3 length: 14 amino acids. The CDR3 DNA is TGTGCCAGCAGCTCCCTGACCAGGGGATACGAGCAGTACTTC. Amino acid sequence: CASSSLTRGYEQYF.

V gene TRBV5-6 combines with J gene TRBJ2-3; D is unresolved. Germline V lookup: CDR1 SGHDT, CDR2 YYEEEE. This CDR3 comprises 15 residues. Deletions cut 0 bases from V and 1 base from J, with 9 bases between. In nucleotides, the CDR3 is TGTGCCAGCAGCTTGGAGTACATCCGCACAGATACGCAGTATTTT. This codes for CASSLEYIRTDTQYF.

The rearrangement uses TRBV19 and TRBJ1-5; perhaps TRBD1 as D (6 bases). The CDR3 is 17 residues long. V was clipped by 2 bases and J by 0 bases, with 14 bases between them. Germline loops: CDR1 LNHDA, CDR2 SQIVND (reference sequence). The DNA of the CDR3 is TGTGCCAGTAGTATACCTAGGACAGCTTATAGCAATCAGCCCCAGCATTTT. Protein product: CASSIPRTAYSNQPQHF.

J is TRBJ2-3 and V is TRBV2, with no clear D. Trimming removed 7 bases at V and 6 bases at J, with 20 bases between. The length of the CDR3 is 15 residues. The germline V gene has CDR1 SNHLY and CDR2 FYNNEI. CDR3 in amino acids: CASTRPTVLLDTQYF. In DNA, the CDR3 is TGTGCCAGCACTAGGCCAACCGTACTTCTCGATACGCAGTATTTT.

The chain carries TRBV28 and TRBJ2-1, with 10 bases lining up with TRBD2. This CDR3 is built from 16 residues. With V trimmed by 6 bases and J by 7 bases, 12 bases remained unmatched. In germline, CDR1 is MDHEN, CDR2 SYDVKM. DNA for the CDR3: TGTGCCAGCAGCCAACCCGTAGCGGGGGGTAAGAATGAGCAGTTCTTC. Translation gives CASSQPVAGGKNEQFF. The variable domain in full, completed from reference TRBV28 and TRBJ2-1, reads DVKVTQSSRYLVKRTGEKVFLECVQDMDHENMFWYRQDPGLGLRLIYFSYDVKMKEKGDIPEGYSVSREKKERFSLILESASTNQTSMYLCASSQPVAGGKNEQFFGPGTRLTVL.

This chain links TRBV7-8 with TRBJ2-5, with TRBD2 as a possible D gene (6 bases). V was clipped by 4 bases and J by 5 bases, with 8 bases between them. Per the germline V gene, CDR1 is SGHVS and CDR2 is FQNEAQ. The CDR3 has 12 amino acids. The CDR3 protein is CASSSEGETQYF. CDR3 DNA: TGTGCCAGCAGCTCGGAGGGGGAGACCCAGTACTTC.

V usage is TRBV6-4 and J usage is TRBJ2-7; 7 bases match TRBD2. This CDR3 has 15 residues. After removal of 2 bases from V and 5 bases from J, the junction contained 9 bases not matched to a gene. Germline V gene sequence: CDR1 MRHNA, CDR2 SNTAGT. CDR3 in amino acids: CASSDGGREINEQYF. DNA of the CDR3: TGTGCCAGCAGTGACGGTGGGCGGGAGATAAACGAGCAGTACTTC.

The chain is built from TRBV5-1 and TRBJ2-7; 8 positions agree with TRBD2. The trim removed 3 bases at V and 2 bases at J, leaving 4 bases unmatched. CDR3 length equals 14 residues. CDR1 and CDR2 from the germline V gene are SGHRS and YFSETQ. The CDR3 DNA is TGCGCCAGCAGCTCGGGGGGGGGACCCTACGAGCAGTACTTC. It specifies CASSSGGGPYEQYF.

The chain recombines TRBV10-3 with TRBJ2-7, with TRBD2 matching 9 bases. Trimming cost V 5 bases and J 3 bases; bases outside gene matches: 2. Germline CDR1 ENHRY, CDR2 SYGVKD. This CDR3 comprises 13 residues. CDR3 region: CAISSAGGYEQYF. The CDR3 DNA reads as TGTGCCATCAGTTCAGCGGGAGGCTACGAGCAGTACTTC.

This clone has a single count. The CDR3 protein is CASSFPTREETQYF. The CDR3 DNA reads as TGTGCCAGCAGCTTTCCCACTAGGGAAGAGACCCAGTACTTC. The chain employs TRBV7-8 and TRBJ2-5, with D perhaps TRBD2 (5 bases). CDR3 length: 14 residues. Trimming took 3 bases from V and 3 from J, leaving 11 bases between them. From germline, CDR1 is SGHVS and CDR2 FQNEAQ.

J is TRBJ2-2 and V is TRBV3-1 (or the pseudogene TRBV3-2), with no clear D. This CDR3 is 12 amino acids long. V was pared by 6 bases and J by 6 bases, with 8 bases between. CDR1 is LGHDT, CDR2 YNNKEL, per germline (reference sequence). The CDR3 region has the DNA TGTGCCAGCAGTCTCCCCTCCGGGGAGCTGTTTTTT. Translated: CASSLPSGELFF.

The V and J genes are TRBV6-1 and TRBJ1-4; D gene uncertain. CDR3 size: 15 residues. CDR1 and CDR2 from the germline V gene are MNHNS and SASEGT. Trimming left V 2 bases short and J 0 bases short, with 7 bases between. The DNA for the CDR3 is TGTGCCAGCAGTGAACTTTCGGCAACTAATGAAAAACTGTTTTTT. Amino acids: CASSELSATNEKLFF.